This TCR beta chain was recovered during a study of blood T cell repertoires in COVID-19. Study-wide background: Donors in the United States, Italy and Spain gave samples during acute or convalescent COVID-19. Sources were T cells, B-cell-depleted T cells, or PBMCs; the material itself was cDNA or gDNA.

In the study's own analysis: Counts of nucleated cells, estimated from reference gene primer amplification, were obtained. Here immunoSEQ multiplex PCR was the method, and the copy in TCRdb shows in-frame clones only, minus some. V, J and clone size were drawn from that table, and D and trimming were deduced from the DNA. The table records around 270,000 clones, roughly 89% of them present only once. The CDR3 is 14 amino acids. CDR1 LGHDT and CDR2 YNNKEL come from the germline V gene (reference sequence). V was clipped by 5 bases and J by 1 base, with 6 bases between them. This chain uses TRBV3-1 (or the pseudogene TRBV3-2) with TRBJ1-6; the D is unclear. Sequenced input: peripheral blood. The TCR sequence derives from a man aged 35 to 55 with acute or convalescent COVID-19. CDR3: CASSFISYNSPLHF. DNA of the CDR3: TGTGCCAGCAGCTTTATTTCCTATAATTCACCCCTCCACTTT.